The 17 T cell receptor beta chains below all came from one sample that was sequenced in a study of shared clonotypes between healthy human individuals. Libraries were prepared by immunoSEQ multiplex PCR; TCRdb keeps only in-frame clonotypes and omits some of them. The table shows fewer than 3 million clones, with 85% to 95% occurring only once. Material: naive CD4+ T cells from PBMCs. Subset in this sample: CD45RA+ positively selected. Every receptor here comes from a man aged 18 to 29 in good health. Some clones in this sample may be carry-over from other donors' samples.

This rearrangement joins TRBV7-8 to TRBJ1-1; D is possibly TRBD1 (6 bases). V was shortened by 5 bases and J by 11 bases, with 24 bases between the two germline ends. Germline assignment: CDR1 SGHVS and CDR2 FQNEAQ. The length of the CDR3 is 15 residues. CDR3 nucleotide sequence: TGTGCCAGCAGCCCCGTCCGAATCCAGGGGCGAACGGCTTTCTTT. Protein: CASSPVRIQGRTAFF.

The chain uses TRBV27 and TRBJ2-5; D remains ambiguous. The CDR3 is 15 amino acids. In germline, CDR1 is MNHEY, CDR2 SMNVEV (reference sequence). The V end lost 4 bases, the J end lost 3 bases, and 15 bases lay between the germline ends. The CDR3, as DNA: TGTGCCAGCAGTTCTTATCGGTCTAGAAAAGAGACCCAGTACTTC. It encodes CASSSYRSRKETQYF.

This chain connects TRBV5-1 to TRBJ2-3, with 9 nucleotides matching TRBD2. CDR1 and CDR2 from the germline V gene are SGHRS and YFSETQ. This CDR3 contains 14 residues. J was trimmed by 3 bases and V by 5 bases; bases with no gene match: 4. CDR3 sequence: CASRSLAGTDTQYF. The CDR3 bases are TGCGCCAGCAGATCCCTAGCGGGAACAGATACGCAGTATTTT.

The chain uses TRBV13 and TRBJ2-7, with 11 bases that match TRBD2. Trimming removed 5 bases from V and 2 bases from J; junction bases left unmatched: 17. This CDR3 spans 19 amino acids. Germline-derived CDR1 and CDR2 are PRHDT and FYEKMQ (reference sequence). CDR3 DNA sequence: TGTGCCAGCAGCCCTTTGACTAGCGGGGAACCCCTTAAGACCTACGAGCAGTACTTC. Its translation: CASSPLTSGEPLKTYEQYF. The full variable domain, rest sourced from reference TRBV13 and TRBJ2-7, is AAGVIQSPRHLIKEKRETATLKCYPIPRHDTVYWYQQGPGQDPQFLISFYEKMQSDKGSIPDRFSAQQFSDYHSELNMSSLELGDSALYFCASSPLTSGEPLKTYEQYFGPGTRLTVT.

This clone was observed once. The gene calls are TRBV29-1 and TRBJ1-2; D gene ambiguous. This CDR3 spans 13 amino acids. The V gene's germline CDR1 is SQVTM and CDR2 ANQGSEA. The V gene lost 1 base and the J gene lost 6 bases, with 12 bases spanning the gap. CDR3 amino acids: CSVEARGGDGYTF. The CDR3 DNA reads as TGCAGCGTTGAAGCCAGAGGCGGCGATGGCTACACCTTC.

V gene TRBV11-2 combines with J gene TRBJ2-5, with D possibly matching TRBD1 (5 bases). The germline V gene has CDR1 SGHAT and CDR2 FQNNGV. CDR3 length equals 15 residues. V was shortened by 4 bases and J by 4 bases, with 16 bases between the two germline ends. CDR3 amino acids: CASSSLPKTGETQYF. CDR3 nucleotide sequence: TGTGCCAGCAGCTCACTCCCCAAAACAGGAGAGACCCAGTACTTC.

J is TRBJ2-7 and V is TRBV10-3; 7 nucleotides align to TRBD1. The trim removed 5 bases at V and 2 bases at J, leaving 3 bases unmatched. The CDR3 loop spans 13 amino acids. Germline CDR1 reads ENHRY; CDR2 reads SYGVKD. DNA of the CDR3: TGTGCCATCAGTCAGGGGGTTACCTACGAGCAGTACTTC. As protein: CAISQGVTYEQYF.

Details on this clone: Other nucleotide sequences from this sample produce the same CDR3. The rearrangement links TRBV18 to TRBJ2-3; no firm D call. CDR1 KGHSH and CDR2 LQKENI come from the germline V gene. V was cut by 0 bases and J by 0 bases, with 4 bases left in between. This CDR3 spans 14 amino acids. The CDR3 DNA follows: TGTGCCAGCTCACCACCGTCCAGCACAGATACGCAGTATTTT. Translated, it gives CASSPPSSTDTQYF.

On this clone: Other DNA sequences in this sample translate to the same CDR3. The V and J genes are TRBV5-1 and TRBJ2-2; the match to TRBD2 covers 7 bases. Germline loops: CDR1 SGHRS, CDR2 YFSETQ. This CDR3 comprises 16 residues. V dropped 0 bases and J dropped 4; count of bases not matched to a gene: 6. The CDR3 protein is CASSLARGESTGELFF. In DNA, the CDR3 is TGCGCCAGCAGCTTGGCCCGGGGGGAAAGCACCGGGGAGCTGTTTTTT.

The V gene is TRBV28, the J gene TRBJ1-4; D is unclear. The CDR3 is 13 residues long. The V end was cut by 1 base, the J end by 15 bases, with 15 bases between. CDR1 and CDR2 from the germline V gene are MDHEN and SYDVKM. The CDR3 protein is CASSLSPAPGVFF. For the CDR3, the DNA is TGTGCCAGCAGTTTATCCCCGGCGCCCGGCGTGTTTTTT. The whole variable domain, filled in from reference TRBV28 and TRBJ1-4, reads DVKVTQSSRYLVKRTGEKVFLECVQDMDHENMFWYRQDPGLGLRLIYFSYDVKMKEKGDIPEGYSVSREKKERFSLILESASTNQTSMYLCASSLSPAPGVFFGSGTQLSVL.

This chain joins TRBV9 and TRBJ1-2; possibly TRBD1 for D (5 bases). Trimming removed 1 base at V and 4 bases at J, with 11 bases between. In germline, CDR1 is SGDLS, CDR2 YYNGEE. The CDR3 is 14 residues long. CDR3 coding DNA: TGTGCCAGCAGCGTACAGGTGGGGCCCTATGGCTACACCTTC. This codes for CASSVQVGPYGYTF.

V usage is TRBV18 and J usage is TRBJ2-7, with a tentative D call TRBD2 (6 bases). Deletions cut 4 bases from V and 3 bases from J, with 10 bases between. CDR1 and CDR2 from the germline V gene are KGHSH and LQKENI. This CDR3 has 13 amino acids. The DNA for the CDR3 is TGTGCCAGCTCACAGCTGGGGGGCTACGAGCAGTACTTC. This translates into CASSQLGGYEQYF.

This clone came up a few times. The chain uses TRBV2 and TRBJ1-1, with D tentatively TRBD1 (5 bases). This CDR3 spans 13 amino acids. CDR1 and CDR2 (germline): SNHLY, FYNNEI. V lost 6 bases and J lost 4, with 12 bases in between. CDR3 loop: CASSPFGGTEAFF. The CDR3 bases are TGTGCCAGCAGCCCGTTTGGGGGCACTGAAGCTTTCTTT.

In this sample, this clone turned up once. This chain links TRBV6-1 with TRBJ1-3; TRBD1 matches at 7 bases. Losses at the gene ends were 7 bases for V and 2 bases for J; bases not matched to a gene: 2. The CDR3 totals 13 residues. Germline CDR1 reads MNHNS; CDR2 reads SASEGT. This CDR3 reads CASIQGAGNTIYF. CDR3 nucleotide sequence: TGTGCCAGCATTCAGGGGGCTGGAAACACCATATATTTT.

This chain uses TRBV5-1 with TRBJ2-7; 9 nucleotides match TRBD2. Germline V gives CDR1 SGHRS, CDR2 YFSETQ. V was clipped by 1 base and J by 1 base; unmatched bases: 15. This CDR3 comprises 19 residues. CDR3 bases: TGCGCCAGCAGCTTGCGGCCAGCGGGAGGTGATATTGGGTCCTACGAGCAGTACTTC. Translating gives CASSLRPAGGDIGSYEQYF.

This chain uses TRBV11-1 with TRBJ1-4; the match to TRBD1 covers 7 bases. Germline CDR1 and CDR2: SGHAT and FQDESV (reference sequence). This CDR3 region has 12 residues. V dropped 5 bases and J dropped 12; count of bases not matched to a gene: 6. CDR3 in DNA: TGTGCCAGCAGCAGACAGGGAAGCGAACTGTTTTTT. It specifies CASSRQGSELFF.

The V gene is TRBV19, the J gene TRBJ1-5, with unresolved D. Germline V CDR1 and CDR2: LNHDA, SQIVND (reference sequence). V shed 5 bases and J shed 6 bases, with 8 bases lying between them. The CDR3 extends over 12 amino acids. CDR3 nucleotides: TGTGCCAGTAGTGGTAGGGTTCAGCCCCAGCATTTT. Translating gives CASSGRVQPQHF.